The present T cell receptor (beta chain) was sequenced within a study of coeliac disease. Whole-study context: Each coeliac patient was active, refractory type I, or diet-controlled.

This clone has only a few counts. The antigen remains unidentified. The table came from immunoSEQ multiplex PCR; TCRdb's copy has only in-frame clones and leaves some out. Of more than 6,500 clones in the sample, approximately 70% were seen once. Study conclusions and caveats: According to the authors, this method cannot detect gliadin-specific T cells in an unbiased way. Active celiac intraepithelial and lamina propria samples had lower TRB and TRG clonality than control samples.

The CDR3 extends over 15 amino acids. V dropped 4 bases and J dropped 0 bases, with 9 bases sitting between them. CDR1 is SNHLY, CDR2 FYNNEI, per germline. Sequencing was carried out using lamina propria lymphocytes from the gut. The V call is TRBV2, the J call TRBJ1-4, with D unclear. This TCR was sampled from a woman in her late teens or twenties with active celiac disease. CDR3 nucleotides: TGTGCCAGCAGTGCGACTTTGTCAACTAATGAAAAACTGTTTTTT. Encoded protein: CASSATLSTNEKLFF.